Shown below are 15 T cell receptor beta chains from a single sample sequenced in a study of blood T cell repertoires in COVID-19. TCRdb's table, derived via immunoSEQ multiplex PCR, lists solely in-frame clones and lacks some. Of fewer than 75,000 clones in the sample, approximately 86% were seen once. The sample comprised peripheral blood. These receptors all stem from a man aged 45 to 65 with active COVID-19.

This rearrangement joins TRBV6-5 to TRBJ2-3; 11 nucleotides align to TRBD2. The CDR3 sequence is 14 residues long. Germline trimming cut 9 bases from V and 1 base from J; bases unmatched to any gene: 3. Germline CDR1 reads MNHEY; CDR2 reads SVGAGI. CDR3 in amino acids: CASALAGGTDTQYF. The CDR3 DNA reads as TGTGCCAGTGCACTAGCGGGAGGCACAGATACGCAGTATTTT.

The V call is TRBV24-1, the J call TRBJ2-3; the D gene is possibly TRBD2 (7 bases). Trimming took off 0 bases at V and 4 bases at J, with 13 bases between the two ends. This CDR3 has 16 residues. Germline V gives CDR1 KGHDR, CDR2 SFDVKD. The CDR3 nucleotides read TGTGCCACCAGTGATTTGCACTTCGGGGGGCCAGATACGCAGTATTTT. It yields the protein CATSDLHFGGPDTQYF.

The chain is built from TRBV11-2 and TRBJ1-6, with a weak D call TRBD1 (5 bases). Trimming pared 6 bases from V and 4 bases from J, leaving 19 bases between. The CDR3 is made up of 17 amino acids. Germline V CDR1 and CDR2: SGHAT, FQNNGV. The CDR3 is CASRKSGRGEYNSPLHF. In DNA form, the CDR3 reads TGTGCCAGCAGAAAAAGTGGGAGGGGCGAGTATAATTCACCCCTCCACTTT.

The V gene is TRBV7-2, the J gene TRBJ1-2; D remains unclear. The CDR3 is made up of 12 amino acids. Germline CDR1 SGHTA, CDR2 FQGNSA. The V gene lost 5 bases and the J gene lost 5 bases, with 9 bases spanning the gap. The CDR3 DNA is TGTGCCAGCAGCCCCAACACGTATGGCTACACCTTC. Its translation is CASSPNTYGYTF.

The CDR3 DNA reads as TGTGCCACCAGTAGTCAGGGCAATGAGCAGTTCTTC. This encodes CATSSQGNEQFF. The chain joins TRBV24-1 to TRBJ2-1; the D gene is possibly TRBD1 (5 bases). Trimming stripped 6 bases from V and 6 bases from J, with 8 bases between. This CDR3 spans 12 amino acids. CDR1 and CDR2 (germline): KGHDR, SFDVKD.

The V call is TRBV7-9, the J call TRBJ2-7, with TRBD1 matching over 7 bases. CDR1 is SEHNR and CDR2 is FQNEAQ in the germline V gene (reference sequence). Trimming took 7 bases from V and 0 from J; bases not matched to a gene: 9. The length of the CDR3 is 15 residues. CDR3 coding DNA: TGTGCCAGCATCCTCGGGACAGCGAGCTCCTACGAGCAGTACTTC. Encoded protein: CASILGTASSYEQYF.

The rearrangement links TRBV7-2 to TRBJ2-2, with TRBD1 as a possible D gene (6 bases). Per the germline V gene, CDR1 is SGHTA and CDR2 is FQGNSA. The CDR3 consists of 13 residues. Trimming left V 5 bases short and J 6 bases short, with 10 bases between. The CDR3 protein is CASSKQGPGELFF. The CDR3 DNA sequence: TGTGCCAGCAGCAAACAGGGTCCCGGGGAGCTGTTTTTT.

In DNA form, the CDR3 reads TGTGCCAGCAGCTTACCATTCAGAGTCGGGGACACAGATACGCAGTATTTT. It encodes CASSLPFRVGDTDTQYF. This chain links TRBV7-2 with TRBJ2-3; D is possibly TRBD2 (5 bases). Germline CDR1 and CDR2: SGHTA and FQGNSA. V was clipped by 2 bases and J by 2 bases, with 17 bases between them. This CDR3 is built from 17 residues. Full variable domain (rest looked up from reference TRBV7-2 and TRBJ2-3): GAGVSQSPSNKVTEKGKDVELRCDPISGHTALYWYRQSLGQGLEFLIYFQGNSAPDKSGLPSDRFSAERTGGSVSTLTIQRTQQEDSAVYLCASSLPFRVGDTDTQYFGPGTRLTVL.

This chain joins TRBV10-3 and TRBJ2-7, with 8 bases matching TRBD1. The germline gives CDR1 ENHRY, CDR2 SYGVKD. Trimming removed 2 bases from V and 2 bases from J; junction bases left unmatched: 14. This CDR3 is built from 18 residues. For the CDR3, the DNA is TGTGCCATCAGTGAGACAACCATTGCAGGGGGCTCCACCTACGAGCAGTACTTC. This translates into CAISETTIAGGSTYEQYF.

In its sample, this clone was seen once. The gene calls are TRBV11-2 and TRBJ1-1; D is undetermined. Germline CDR1 and CDR2: SGHAT and FQNNGV. CDR3 length: 14 residues. V was trimmed by 5 bases and J by 0 bases, leaving 10 bases between them. This CDR3 reads CASSPQILNTEAFF. The CDR3 coding sequence is TGTGCCAGCAGCCCTCAGATTCTGAACACTGAAGCTTTCTTT.

The gene calls are TRBV16 and TRBJ1-1; D is possibly TRBD1 (5 bases). The CDR3 totals 13 residues. Germline V lookup: CDR1 KGHSY, CDR2 FQNENV. With 4 bases removed from V and 0 bases from J, the gap between germline ends came to 6 bases. As DNA, the CDR3 is TGTGCCAGCAGCCTGACAGTGAACACTGAAGCTTTCTTT. Translating it yields CASSLTVNTEAFF.

This clone was seen just once. V gene TRBV7-9 combines with J gene TRBJ2-2; D remains unclear. V dropped 6 bases and J dropped 8 bases, with 7 bases sitting between them. CDR3 length: 11 amino acids. The germline gives CDR1 SEHNR, CDR2 FQNEAQ (reference sequence). In nucleotides, the CDR3 is TGTGCCAGCAGGGGCCTGGGGGAGCTGTTTTTT. Amino acids: CASRGLGELFF.

The V gene is TRBV6-5, the J gene TRBJ1-1; 8 positions match TRBD1. The CDR3 contains 14 residues. Germline assignment: CDR1 MNHEY and CDR2 SVGAGI. The V segment lost 6 bases and the J segment 4 bases; nucleotides outside the gene matches: 7. CDR3 residues: CASRDRAMGTEAFF. CDR3 bases: TGTGCCAGCAGGGACAGGGCTATGGGCACTGAAGCTTTCTTT.

This chain joins TRBV7-9 and TRBJ1-4; D is perhaps TRBD1 (6 bases). Germline loops: CDR1 SEHNR, CDR2 FQNEAQ (reference sequence). The CDR3 is made up of 18 amino acids. Trimming cost V 5 bases and J 10 bases, with 29 bases left between them. CDR3 bases: TGTGCCAGCAGCCTCACTCTGGGATACAGGGATACAAGGGGAAAACTGTTTTTT. Translating it yields CASSLTLGYRDTRGKLFF.

The rearrangement joins TRBV18 to TRBJ1-3, with D unclear. Per the germline V gene, CDR1 is KGHSH and CDR2 is LQKENI. The germline V and J ends were trimmed by 8 bases and 7 bases, with 21 bases remaining between them. The CDR3 has 15 amino acids. CDR3 protein: CASLPAGLDPNTIYF. In DNA form, the CDR3 reads TGTGCCAGCCTCCCCGCAGGTTTGGATCCTAACACCATATATTTT. Drawing the rest from reference TRBV18 and TRBJ1-3, the complete variable domain is NAGVMQNPRHLVRRRGQEARLRCSPMKGHSHVYWYRQLPEEGLKFMVYLQKENIIDESGMPKERFSAEFPKEGPSILRIQQVVRGDSAAYFCASLPAGLDPNTIYFGEGSWLTVV.